This TCR beta chain is from a study of regulatory T cells in long-lasting Graves disease. Study details: Graves' patients diagnosed newly had used antithyroid drugs under 3 months. Study outcomes and limitations: The study found TRBV28, TRBJ1-2 and TRBJ2-5 favored in persistent disease. Investigators studied peripheral blood only, not thyroid tissue.

The time point denotes: newly diagnosed GD, antithyroid drugs for less than 3 months. The TCR library was made from RNA extracted from PBMCs. This clonotype has at least ten counts. Its antigen is currently unknown. To make TCR beta libraries, researchers used iRepertoire HTBI primers and Arm-PCR of CDR3 regions. TCRdb fed the multiplex PCR reads into MiXCR, producing one record per CDR3 protein. The sample records some 340,000 distinct CDR3 sequences, about 11% being singletons. Germline CDR1 reads LGHNT; CDR2 reads FRNRAP. The CDR3 extends over 12 amino acids. Trimming stripped 3 bases from V and 9 bases from J, with 9 bases between. The same specimen was also included in a second study, on T cells in Graves' hyperthyroidism and ophthalmopathy. Per that paper: Researchers barred patients who had uncontrolled infection, other autoimmune disease, pregnancy or lactation.

The source material was peripheral blood mononuclear cells (PBMCs), sampled at new diagnosis, from a patient treated with antithyroid drugs. The V and J genes are TRBV12-5 and TRBJ2-1; D is possibly TRBD1 (6 bases). The clonotype comes from a woman aged 18-30 years with Graves disease. The CDR3 spells CASGFPDSEQFF. CDR3 sequence (DNA): TGTGCTAGTGGTTTTCCGGACAGTGAGCAGTTCTTC.